One sample yielded the 11 T cell receptor beta chains listed below, sequenced in a study of Ad26.COV2.S vaccination and SARS-CoV-2 variants. This table comes from immunoSEQ multiplex PCR, and its TCRdb copy is limited to in-frame clones, with some not included. This sample has hundreds of thousands of clones, with roughly 90% found just once. Treatment noted: roughly 19 received Ad26.COV2.S at low or high dose, single or two shots; five or six received placebo; per-sample allocation not given. Samples were taken on day 63 after the first vaccine or placebo injection. This material consisted of peripheral blood, taken in a trial of Ad26.COV2.S vaccine versus placebo. These receptors came from a person aged 18-65 years who received the Ad26.COV2.S COVID-19 vaccine or a placebo.

The chain has TRBV6-6 and TRBJ1-6; D not resolved. Germline CDR1 MNHNY, CDR2 SVGAGI (reference sequence). Trimming took off 6 bases at V and 2 bases at J, with 8 bases between the two ends. The CDR3 runs to 14 residues. The CDR3 nucleotides are TGTGCCAGCAGGGACTCTCCCTATAATTCACCCCTCCACTTT. This sequence encodes CASRDSPYNSPLHF.

V gene TRBV2 combines with J gene TRBJ1-2, with D uncertain. This CDR3 has 13 amino acids. Trimming removed 1 base at V and 2 bases at J, with 5 bases between. Germline CDR1 and CDR2: SNHLY and FYNNEI. Here the CDR3 reads CASSEGPNYGYTF. In DNA form, the CDR3 reads TGTGCCAGCAGTGAAGGGCCGAACTATGGCTACACCTTC. The full variable domain, rest sourced from reference TRBV2 and TRBJ1-2, is EPEVTQTPSHQVTQMGQEVILRCVPISNHLYFYWYRQILGQKVEFLVSFYNNEISEKSEIFDDQFSVERPDGSNFTLKIRSTKLEDSAMYFCASSEGPNYGYTFGSGTRLTVV.

The V gene is TRBV21-1, the J gene TRBJ2-1; the table names TRBD1, a call not compared with the DNA. TRBV21-1 counts as a pseudogene. This CDR3 region has 19 residues. The CDR3 region is CASSKKGLGEGAHYNEQFF. The CDR3 bases are TGTGCCAGCAGCAAAAAGGGGCTAGGTGAGGGGGCGCATTACAATGAGCAGTTCTTC.

This chain connects TRBV7-3 to TRBJ2-1; D unresolved. Trimming stripped 1 base from V and 9 bases from J, with 7 bases between. The CDR3 covers 12 residues. Germline CDR1 is SGHTA and CDR2 is FQGTGA. The DNA for the CDR3 is TGTGCCAGCAGCTTAAATGGCGGTGAGCAGTTCTTC. Translation: CASSLNGGEQFF.

The DNA for the CDR3 is TGTGCCAGCAGTTCCGGGACTAGCGGGAGGCAAGAGACCCAGTACTTC. Its translation is CASSSGTSGRQETQYF. This rearrangement joins TRBV6-7 to TRBJ2-5, with TRBD2 matching over 15 bases. Being an ORF, TRBV6-7 has a function that is uncertain. V gave up 4 bases and J gave up 2 bases; unmatched junction bases: 2. The CDR3 spans 16 residues.

This chain links TRBV11-2 with TRBJ2-1; D gene unclear. Trimming cost V 3 bases and J 2 bases, with 8 bases left between them. CDR3 length: 14 residues. Germline lookup yields CDR1 SGHAT and CDR2 FQNNGV. CDR3 loop: CASSFLGPYNEQFF. CDR3 DNA sequence: TGTGCCAGCAGCTTTTTAGGCCCCTACAATGAGCAGTTCTTC.

The sample holds a few counts of this clone. This chain connects TRBV30 to TRBJ2-7; 7 bases match TRBD2. Germline trimming cut 4 bases from V and 0 bases from J; bases unmatched to any gene: 3. The CDR3 covers 13 residues. Germline V gene sequence: CDR1 GTSNPN, CDR2 SVGIG (reference sequence). The CDR3, as DNA: TGTGCCTGGACTAGCGGATACTCCTACGAGCAGTACTTC. This encodes CAWTSGYSYEQYF.

V is TRBV7-9 and J is TRBJ1-5; D is undetermined. V dropped 1 base and J dropped 3 bases, with 7 bases sitting between them. Germline lookup yields CDR1 SEHNR and CDR2 FQNEAQ (reference sequence). The CDR3 consists of 14 residues. The CDR3 region is CASSLDQNNQPQHF. Written as DNA, the CDR3 is TGTGCCAGCAGCTTAGACCAGAACAATCAGCCCCAGCATTTT.

The gene calls are TRBV27 and TRBJ2-3; D gene unclear. V was clipped by 5 bases and J by 0 bases, with 3 bases between them. This CDR3 region has 12 residues. Germline CDR1 is MNHEY and CDR2 is SMNVEV (reference sequence). CDR3: CASSQSTDTQYF. As DNA, the CDR3 is TGTGCCAGCAGTCAAAGCACAGATACGCAGTATTTT.

This clone was counted between two and nine times. The J gene is TRBJ2-1, the V gene TRBV29-1; weak D call: TRBD2 (6 bases). CDR1 is SQVTM and CDR2 is ANQGSEA in the germline V gene. Trimming pared 4 bases from V and 5 bases from J, leaving 12 bases between. The CDR3 is made up of 13 amino acids. CDR3 amino acids: CSVGRVGDNEQFF. In nucleotides, the CDR3 is TGCAGCGTTGGGAGGGTGGGAGACAATGAGCAGTTCTTC.

V gene TRBV7-9 combines with J gene TRBJ2-1; perhaps TRBD1 as D (5 bases). The ends were cut back, 5 bases at V and 5 bases at J, with 7 bases in the middle. The CDR3 consists of 12 residues. Germline CDR1 and CDR2: SEHNR and FQNEAQ (reference sequence). The CDR3: CASSPTDNEQFF. CDR3 in DNA: TGTGCCAGCAGCCCGACAGACAATGAGCAGTTCTTC.